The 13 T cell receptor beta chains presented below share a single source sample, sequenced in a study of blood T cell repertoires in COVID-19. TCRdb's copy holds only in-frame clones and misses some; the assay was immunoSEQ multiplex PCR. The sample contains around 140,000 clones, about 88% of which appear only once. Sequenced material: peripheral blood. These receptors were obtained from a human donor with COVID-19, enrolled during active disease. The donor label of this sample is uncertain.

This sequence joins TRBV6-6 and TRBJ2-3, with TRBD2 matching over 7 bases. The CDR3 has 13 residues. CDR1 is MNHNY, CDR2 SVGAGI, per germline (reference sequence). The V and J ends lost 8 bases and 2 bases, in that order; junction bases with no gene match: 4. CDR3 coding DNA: TGTGCCAGCTCGGGGGGATACACAGATACGCAGTATTTT. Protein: CASSGGYTDTQYF.

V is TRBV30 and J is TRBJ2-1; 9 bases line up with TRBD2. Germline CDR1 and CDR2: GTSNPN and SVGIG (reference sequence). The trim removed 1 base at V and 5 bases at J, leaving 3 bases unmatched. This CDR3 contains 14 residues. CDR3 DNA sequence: TGTGCCTGGAGTGGCGGGAGGGTCCACAATGAGCAGTTCTTC. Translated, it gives CAWSGGRVHNEQFF.

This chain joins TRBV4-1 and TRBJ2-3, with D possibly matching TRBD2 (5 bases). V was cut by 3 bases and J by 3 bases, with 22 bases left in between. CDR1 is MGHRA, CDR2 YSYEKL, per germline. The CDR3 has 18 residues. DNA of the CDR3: TGCGCCAGCAGCCAGGACTCTCCGGCTGGATTAGGTACAGATACGCAGTATTTT. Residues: CASSQDSPAGLGTDTQYF.

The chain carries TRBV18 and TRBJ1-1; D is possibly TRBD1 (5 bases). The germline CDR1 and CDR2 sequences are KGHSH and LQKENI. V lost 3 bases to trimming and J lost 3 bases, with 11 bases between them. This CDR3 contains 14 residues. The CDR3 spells CASSPQDKYTEAFF. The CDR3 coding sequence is TGTGCCAGCTCACCTCAGGACAAGTACACTGAAGCTTTCTTT.

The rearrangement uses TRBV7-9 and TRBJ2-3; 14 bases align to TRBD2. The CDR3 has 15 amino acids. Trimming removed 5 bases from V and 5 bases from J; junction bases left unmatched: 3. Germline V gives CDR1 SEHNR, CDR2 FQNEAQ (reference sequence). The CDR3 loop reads CASSPGLAGVDTQYF. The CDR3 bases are TGTGCCAGCAGCCCGGGACTAGCGGGGGTAGATACGCAGTATTTT.

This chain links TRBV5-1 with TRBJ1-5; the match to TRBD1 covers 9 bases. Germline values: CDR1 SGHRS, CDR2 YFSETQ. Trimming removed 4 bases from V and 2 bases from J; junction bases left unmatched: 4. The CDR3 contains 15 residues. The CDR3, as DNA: TGCGCCAGCAGCCGGACAGGGGAGGGCAATCAGCCCCAGCATTTT. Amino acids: CASSRTGEGNQPQHF. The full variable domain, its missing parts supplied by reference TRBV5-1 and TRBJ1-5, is KAGVTQTPRYLIKTRGQQVTLSCSPISGHRSVSWYQQTPGQGLQFLFEYFSETQRNKGNFPGRFSGRQFSNSRSEMNVSTLELGDSALYLCASSRTGEGNQPQHFGDGTRLSIL.

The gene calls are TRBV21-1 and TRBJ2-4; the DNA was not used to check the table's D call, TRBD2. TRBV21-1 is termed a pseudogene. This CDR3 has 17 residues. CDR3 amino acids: CASSKGLSSGRRNIQYF. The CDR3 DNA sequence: TGTGCCAGCAGCAAAGGCCTTTCTAGCGGGAGACGAAACATTCAGTACTTC.

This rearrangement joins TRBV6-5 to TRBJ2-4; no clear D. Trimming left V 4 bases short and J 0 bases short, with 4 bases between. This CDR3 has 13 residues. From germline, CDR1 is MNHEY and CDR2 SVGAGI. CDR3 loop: CASSSLAKNIQYF. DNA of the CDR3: TGTGCCAGCAGTTCCCTAGCCAAAAACATTCAGTACTTC.

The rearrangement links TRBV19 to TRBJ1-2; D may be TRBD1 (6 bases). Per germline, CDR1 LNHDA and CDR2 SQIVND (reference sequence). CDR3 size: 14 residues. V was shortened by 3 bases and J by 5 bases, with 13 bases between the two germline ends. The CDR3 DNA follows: TGTGCCAGTAGTATCCTAGGACAGCTTTATGGCTACACCTTC. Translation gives CASSILGQLYGYTF.

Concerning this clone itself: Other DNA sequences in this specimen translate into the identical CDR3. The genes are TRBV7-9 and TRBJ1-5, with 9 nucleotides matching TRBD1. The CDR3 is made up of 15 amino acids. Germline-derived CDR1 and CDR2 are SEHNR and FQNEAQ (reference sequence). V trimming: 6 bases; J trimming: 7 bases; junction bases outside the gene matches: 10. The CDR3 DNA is TGTGCCAGCAGTCTAGGGGGACAGGGTAACCAGCCCCAGCATTTT. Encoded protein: CASSLGGQGNQPQHF.

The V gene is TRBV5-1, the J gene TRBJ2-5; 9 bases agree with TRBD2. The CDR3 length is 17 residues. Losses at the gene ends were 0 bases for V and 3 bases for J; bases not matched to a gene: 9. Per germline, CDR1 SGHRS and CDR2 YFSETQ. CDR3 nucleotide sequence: TGCGCCAGCAGCTTGGAATTAGGACTAGCGTTAGAAGAGACCCAGTACTTC. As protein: CASSLELGLALEETQYF.

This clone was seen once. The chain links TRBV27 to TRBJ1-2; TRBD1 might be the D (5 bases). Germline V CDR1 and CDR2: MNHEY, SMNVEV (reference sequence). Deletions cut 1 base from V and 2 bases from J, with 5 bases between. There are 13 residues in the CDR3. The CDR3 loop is CASSLWGNYGYTF. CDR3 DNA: TGTGCCAGCAGTTTATGGGGCAACTATGGCTACACCTTC.

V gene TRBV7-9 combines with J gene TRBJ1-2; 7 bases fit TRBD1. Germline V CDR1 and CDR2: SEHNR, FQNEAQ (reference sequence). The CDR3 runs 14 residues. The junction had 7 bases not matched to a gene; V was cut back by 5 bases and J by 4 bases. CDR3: CASSRQGLGYGYTF. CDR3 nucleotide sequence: TGTGCCAGCAGCCGACAGGGACTCGGCTATGGCTACACCTTC.